Detailed here is one T cell receptor (beta chain). There is no known antigen for this receptor. No base qualities exist here, and no much larger clone lies one base off it. Using the deep immunoSEQ assay, multiplex PCR amplified TCR CDR3 regions from genomic DNA. Genomic DNA extracted from each cell subset was distributed evenly over all wells of several immunoSEQ 96-well plates, and each plate served as one replicate. For sorted subsets, about 200 ng genomic DNA, equal to 30,000 to 35,000 T cell genomes, was loaded into each replicate PCR. Purified libraries were measured with a Qubit 3.0 fluorometer, size-checked on a Bioanalyzer 2100, and measured again with the KAPA Library Quantification kit. A separate single-read 150-cycle Illumina NextSeq 550 flow cell was used to sequence each immunoSEQ 96-well plate. Per the authors' processing: Because the immunoSEQ output included only junctional sequences and no quality scores, the filtering could not be the same as the filtering used for full-length reads. Sequences were annotated with PyIR, a Python wrapper for IgBLAST v1.9, using IMGT germline references to assign V/J genes and CDR3. Reads were filtered out if the reads had weak V/J assignments (E-value above 1e-6), no CDR3, stop codons, out-of-frame junctions, or ambiguous translated residues. V3J clonotypes were defined as sequences sharing the same inferred V gene, J gene, and CDR3 amino acid sequence. Percentage overlap between repertoires was calculated by dividing the number of shared unique clonotypes by the size of the smaller repertoire. Richness of each repertoire was evaluated using RTK rarefaction, the Chao1 estimator, and Recon v2.1 estimates of unobserved clonotypes. For all TCRbeta clonotypes obtained by the gDNA method from a few donors, generation probabilities were computed with OLGA. TCRdb limited this immuneACCESS table to in-frame rearrangements with V and J called. A share of clones is missing; checked studies link under half to unresolved V genes, and the rest is unexplained. D and trimming were read from the DNA, whereas the V and J calls and clone size are those reported in that table. Within this sample are around 720,000 clones, with more than 70% of them counted one time only. Around 2% of the sample belongs to the ten largest clones.

Donors were healthy HIV-negative adults with no recently reported acute infections or vaccinations. Every donor was a Caucasian adult residing in Nashville, Tennessee, USA. CD4+ T cells were enriched by magnetic negative selection, after which naive cells were positively selected on CD45RA and the negative fraction was taken as the memory subset. Blood was collected by leukapheresis, and PBMCs were isolated by Ficoll-Histopaque density gradient centrifugation and then cryopreserved in liquid nitrogen vapor phase. Purity and quantity of every magnetically sorted T cell population were checked by analytical flow cytometry. Genomic DNA was isolated from each sorted fraction and quantified by UV absorbance on a Nanodrop 2000c. The sample comes from a study of shared clonotypes between healthy human individuals (dated by TCRdb to 2019 to 2021). About the study as a whole: The cohort included three men and two women between 18 and 49 years of age. Leukapheresis yielded between about 0.9 and 8.9 billion PBMCs per donor. For each donor, three plates each were used for CD4 naive and CD4 memory, two plates were used for CD8 naive, and one plate was used for CD8 memory. To estimate repertoire size and how much clonotypes are shared between individuals, the study performed deep sequencing of blood TCR repertoires from roughly five healthy adults. To increase sequencing depth and limit assay-specific biases, TCR repertoire library preparation and sequencing were carried out by different laboratories using diverse techniques.

What the work shows at the level of the full study, not this receptor alone: Sharing across several donors was observed for about 5% of naive CD4, 3% to 3.5% of naive CD8, over 2% of memory CD4, and about 0.39% of memory CD8 clonotypes. Because the study included only a small number of donors, the genetic and exposure-history diversity represented was limited. Sampling was restricted to blood, and TCR repertoires in tissue are likely to differ from TCR repertoires in blood. Clonotypes shared by all four sorted-subset donors showed higher generation probabilities than non-shared clonotypes. Based on pairwise subsampling, the degree of clonotype sharing among donors was expected to be affected by sequencing depth. Incomplete sequencing was indicated by rarefaction of sorted-subset datasets, despite the large sequencing depth. Estimated clonotype richness was generally larger for naive than for memory subsets.

The CDR1 and CDR2 encoded by the germline V gene are SNHLY and FYNNEI. The junction shows trimming of 10 bases on V and 4 bases on J, plus 20 bases between the germline ends. Taken from cysteine to phenylalanine, the CDR3 has 15 residues. Just CDR3 DNA is preserved here, 45 bases in frame from base 1. The source is a woman under 40 in good health. This receptor chain uses TRBV2 and TRBJ2-1; the D gene could be either TRBD1 or TRBD2, each agreeing at 5 bases. The sequenced material came from memory CD4+ T cells sorted from blood. The cell subset or site tag for this specimen amounts to: CD45RA-negative fraction. The CDR3 here reads CATKRYLGVYNEQFF. The DNA reads TGTGCCACCAAACGATACCTGGGGGTTTACAATGAGCAGTTCTTC.